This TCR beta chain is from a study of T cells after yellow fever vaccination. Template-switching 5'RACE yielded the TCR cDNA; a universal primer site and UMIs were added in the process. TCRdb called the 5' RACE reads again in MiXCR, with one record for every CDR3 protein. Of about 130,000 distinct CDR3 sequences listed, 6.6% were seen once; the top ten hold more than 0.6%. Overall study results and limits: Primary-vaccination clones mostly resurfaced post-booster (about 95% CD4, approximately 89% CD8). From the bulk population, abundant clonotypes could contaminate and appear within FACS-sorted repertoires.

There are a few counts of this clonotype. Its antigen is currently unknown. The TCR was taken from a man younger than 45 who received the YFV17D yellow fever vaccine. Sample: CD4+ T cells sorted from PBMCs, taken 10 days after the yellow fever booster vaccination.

The CDR3, as DNA: TGTGCCAGCAGTATTACATCGCAGACCAATGAGCAGTTCTTC. Residues: CASSITSQTNEQFF. The rearrangement joins TRBV5-4 to TRBJ2-1; D not resolved. Per the germline V gene, CDR1 is SGHNT and CDR2 is YYREEE (reference sequence). There are 14 residues in the CDR3. The V end lost 5 bases, the J end lost 6 bases, and 15 bases lay between the germline ends.